This T cell receptor beta chain was sequenced during a study of cytomegalovirus exposure and HLA in healthy donors. Comments on this clone: Its antigen is still unknown.

Both 60 Vbeta primers and 13 Jbeta primers went into the PCR. Sequencing was performed with immunoSEQ multiplex PCR; in TCRdb, only in-frame clones are kept and a portion is missing. The table shows tens of thousands of clones, with 70% to 85% occurring only once. V lost 1 base to trimming and J lost 2 bases, with 6 bases between them. CDR1 and CDR2 from the germline V gene are SGHRS and YFSETQ. The CDR3 covers 14 residues. Donors counted as nominally healthy when sampled, yet unrecorded immune exposures were likely. Notes on the study in general: The authors later linked a missense DCLRE1C variant to TCR beta V- and J-gene trimming. The presence/absence work took it that sequencing depth was about the same across donors.

The sequenced sample was PBMCs. This sequence originates from a human donor in good health. This chain connects TRBV5-1 to TRBJ2-2; no clear D gene. The CDR3 bases are TGCGCCAGCAGCTTGAAGCCCAACACCGGGGAGCTGTTTTTT. Amino acids: CASSLKPNTGELFF.